The sequence of this TCR beta chain was determined in a study of blood T cell repertoires in COVID-19. Study overall: Material from acute and convalescent COVID-19 was sourced from the United States, Italy and Spain. T cells, B-cell-depleted T cells, or PBMCs supplied cDNA or gDNA.

Germline CDR1 and CDR2: SGHNT and YYREEE (reference sequence). This CDR3 region has 12 residues. V was shortened by 0 bases and J by 10 bases, with 10 bases between the two germline ends. TCRdb's table, derived via immunoSEQ multiplex PCR, lists solely in-frame clones and lacks some. Here the sample spans about 140,000 clones, around 84% being singletons. The chain uses TRBV5-4 and TRBJ1-2, with D unresolved. The sequencing input was peripheral blood. This receptor was obtained from a human donor with acute or convalescent COVID-19. The donor label of this sample is uncertain. The CDR3 spells CASSLEARVYTF. The CDR3 bases are TGTGCCAGCAGCTTGGAAGCCCGAGTCTACACCTTC.